A single sample gave rise to the 12 T cell receptor beta chains below, sequenced in a study of OX40 agonist ivuxolimab in advanced cancers. Here immunoSEQ multiplex PCR was the method, and the copy in TCRdb shows in-frame clones only, minus some. The sample records 30,000 to 35,000 clones, more than 75% being singletons. The source was CD4+ or CD8+ T cells sorted from blood, collected in a trial of the OX40 agonist ivuxolimab. The receptors originated from an adult with an advanced solid tumor such as melanoma, head and neck, liver or kidney cancer.

V gene TRBV19 combines with J gene TRBJ1-1, with 7 bases lining up with TRBD1. The CDR3 length is 12 residues. V lost 2 bases, J lost 8 bases, and 2 bases stayed unmatched. The germline gives CDR1 LNHDA, CDR2 SQIVND (reference sequence). CDR3 sequence (DNA): TGTGCCAGTAGTATATTGGGACAGGAAGCTTTCTTT. This codes for CASSILGQEAFF.

This chain's CDR3 is CASSSLDYGYTF. For the CDR3, the DNA is TGTGCCAGCAGTTCTTTGGACTATGGCTACACCTTC. V is TRBV28 and J is TRBJ1-2; no clear D. In germline, CDR1 is MDHEN, CDR2 SYDVKM. This CDR3 has 12 residues. Trimming pared 4 bases from V and 3 bases from J, leaving 6 bases between.

CDR3 bases: TGTGCCAGCGGCGACAGGGTGGTAACCGGGGAGCTGTTTTTT. It codes for CASGDRVVTGELFF. This chain links TRBV25-1 with TRBJ2-2, with TRBD1 matching over 7 bases. V lost 8 bases to trimming and J lost 5 bases; unmatched junction nucleotides: 8. The germline CDR1 and CDR2 sequences are MGHDK and SYGVNS. This CDR3 has 14 amino acids.

This rearrangement joins TRBV6-4 to TRBJ1-2, with a tentative D call TRBD1 (6 bases). The V gene lost 5 bases and the J gene lost 7 bases, with 14 bases spanning the gap. The CDR3 contains 13 residues. The germline V gene encodes CDR1 MRHNA and CDR2 SNTAGT. The CDR3 sequence is CASSYRDITGYTF. CDR3 DNA sequence: TGTGCCAGCAGTTACCGGGACATAACTGGCTACACCTTC.

As to this clone: The junction does not match germline at one end; this may be a read error. This chain uses TRBV11-2 with TRBJ2-7; 7 nucleotides align to TRBD2. The CDR3 runs 15 residues. Germline CDR1 is SGHAT and CDR2 is FQNNGV. CDR3 nucleotide sequence: TGTGCCAGCAGCCAATGGGACTATCAACCCTACGAGCAGTGCTTC. Translated: CASSQWDYQPYEQCF. Full variable domain (outside the CDR3, taken from reference TRBV11-2 and TRBJ2-7): EAGVAQSPRYKIIEKRQSVAFWCNPISGHATLYWYQQILGQGPKLLIQFQNNGVVDDSQLPKDRFSAERLKGVDSTLKIQPAKLEDSAVYLCASSQWDYQPYEQCFGPGTRLTVT.

This clone was seen only once. This chain joins TRBV18 and TRBJ2-1; D is perhaps TRBD2 (6 bases). Germline loops: CDR1 KGHSH, CDR2 LQKENI. The CDR3 is 16 residues long. The V gene lost 6 bases and the J gene lost 4 bases, with 19 bases spanning the gap. The CDR3 is CASSTRPGVAYNEQFF. DNA of the CDR3: TGTGCCAGCTCTACCAGACCGGGAGTAGCGTACAATGAGCAGTTCTTC.

This clone was seen only once. The gene calls are TRBV5-4 and TRBJ2-3; 14 nucleotides match TRBD2. This CDR3 has 17 residues. The germline gives CDR1 SGHNT, CDR2 YYREEE (reference sequence). The ends lost 4 bases at V and 0 bases at J; junction bases unmatched: 4. CDR3 bases: TGTGCCAGCAGCCCTGGACTAGCGGGAGGAAGCACAGATACGCAGTATTTT. This translates into CASSPGLAGGSTDTQYF.

This clone was seen more than once but under ten times. This chain connects TRBV2 to TRBJ2-2, with a possible D match to TRBD1 (6 bases). V lost 10 bases and J 0 bases, leaving 15 bases between the germline ends. The CDR3 extends over 15 amino acids. Germline-derived CDR1 and CDR2 are SNHLY and FYNNEI. The CDR3 here is CATDRGQTNTGELFF. The CDR3, as DNA: TGTGCCACCGATAGAGGACAGACGAACACCGGGGAGCTGTTTTTT.

The sample holds a few counts of this clone. The CDR3 sequence is CASSLGRTQETQYF. As DNA, the CDR3 is TGTGCCAGCAGCTTAGGACGCACGCAAGAGACCCAGTACTTC. V and J are TRBV11-2 and TRBJ2-5; D ambiguous. Germline loops: CDR1 SGHAT, CDR2 FQNNGV. This CDR3 is built from 14 residues. With 1 base removed from V and 2 bases from J, the gap between germline ends came to 8 bases.

J is TRBJ2-2 and V is TRBV11-2; 8 bases map to TRBD2. The CDR3 has 16 amino acids. The germline CDR1 and CDR2 sequences are SGHAT and FQNNGV. The J segment lost 0 bases and the V segment lost 6 bases, leaving 6 bases of the junction unmatched. The CDR3 nucleotides are TGTGCCAGCAGACGGTTTAGCGGGACGAACACCGGGGAGCTGTTTTTT. It codes for CASRRFSGTNTGELFF. Looking up the rest from reference TRBV11-2 and TRBJ2-2 gives the full variable domain: EAGVAQSPRYKIIEKRQSVAFWCNPISGHATLYWYQQILGQGPKLLIQFQNNGVVDDSQLPKDRFSAERLKGVDSTLKIQPAKLEDSAVYLCASRRFSGTNTGELFFGEGSRLTVL.

The chain carries TRBV6-5 and TRBJ1-3, with D uncertain. The CDR3 has 14 residues. CDR1 is MNHEY and CDR2 is SVGAGI in the germline V gene. Trimming cost V 6 bases and J 3 bases, with 12 bases left between them. The CDR3 DNA reads as TGTGCCAGCAGGCCCCAGACGGTTGGAAACACCATATATTTT. Encoded protein: CASRPQTVGNTIYF.

The chain recombines TRBV6-5 with TRBJ1-1; 10 nucleotides agree with TRBD1. Unmatched junction bases numbered 9, after V lost 5 bases and J lost 9 bases. Germline loops: CDR1 MNHEY, CDR2 SVGAGI. The CDR3 sequence is 14 residues long. The CDR3 sequence is CASSARDRGAQAFF. The CDR3 DNA follows: TGTGCCAGCAGTGCCCGGGACAGGGGAGCCCAAGCTTTCTTT.